Given below is one T cell receptor (beta chain) in context. The target antigen is unknown. Germline-derived CDR1 and CDR2 are SQVTM and ANQGSEA. The CDR3 totals 21 residues. The trim removed 0 bases at V and 0 bases at J, leaving 19 bases unmatched. These data are taken from a study of shared clonotypes between healthy human individuals. Clones were read by immunoSEQ multiplex PCR, and TCRdb kept only the in-frame ones, dropping some. Here the sample spans 450,000 to 650,000 clones, around 78% being singletons. Study-wide results and limits: The sampled material consisted only of blood, and tissue repertoires are likely to differ.

The rearrangement links TRBV29-1 to TRBJ2-1; TRBD2 agrees at 8 bases. Sample: PBMCs. The sequence was obtained from a woman between 40 and 50 years old in good health. Some clones in this sample may be carry-over from other donors' samples. In DNA form, the CDR3 reads TGCAGCGTTGAAGATCTACGTATTCGGGTCAGCGGGAGAAGCTCCTACAATGAGCAGTTCTTC. It specifies CSVEDLRIRVSGRSSYNEQFF.